This T cell receptor (beta chain) was identified during a study of Ad26.COV2.S vaccination and SARS-CoV-2 variants. Regarding the study as a whole: CD8+ and CD4+ T cells specific for spike reportedly responded with substantial breadth after vaccination.

Germline CDR1 reads MNHEY; CDR2 reads SVGAGI. The ends were cut back, 6 bases at V and 2 bases at J, with 16 bases in the middle. The CDR3 is 15 amino acids. The treatment here: some 20 received Ad26.COV2.S at low or high dose, single or two shots; a few received placebo; per-sample allocation not given. Specimens were obtained on day 63 following the first vaccine or placebo injection. Only in-frame clones appear in the TCRdb table, and some are missing; sequencing was by immunoSEQ multiplex PCR. The data show 380,000 or so clones, 80% to 90% seen once. Regarding this clone: Antigen: not known.

V is TRBV6-5 and J is TRBJ1-1, with D possibly TRBD1 on 5 matching bases. This clonotype was sampled from a person aged 18-60 years who received the Ad26.COV2.S COVID-19 vaccine or a placebo. Here the sequenced sample was peripheral blood, taken in a trial of Ad26.COV2.S vaccine versus placebo. CDR3 region: CASRRPGEKNTEAFF. The CDR3 nucleotides are TGTGCCAGCAGAAGACCGGGGGAGAAAAACACTGAAGCTTTCTTT.